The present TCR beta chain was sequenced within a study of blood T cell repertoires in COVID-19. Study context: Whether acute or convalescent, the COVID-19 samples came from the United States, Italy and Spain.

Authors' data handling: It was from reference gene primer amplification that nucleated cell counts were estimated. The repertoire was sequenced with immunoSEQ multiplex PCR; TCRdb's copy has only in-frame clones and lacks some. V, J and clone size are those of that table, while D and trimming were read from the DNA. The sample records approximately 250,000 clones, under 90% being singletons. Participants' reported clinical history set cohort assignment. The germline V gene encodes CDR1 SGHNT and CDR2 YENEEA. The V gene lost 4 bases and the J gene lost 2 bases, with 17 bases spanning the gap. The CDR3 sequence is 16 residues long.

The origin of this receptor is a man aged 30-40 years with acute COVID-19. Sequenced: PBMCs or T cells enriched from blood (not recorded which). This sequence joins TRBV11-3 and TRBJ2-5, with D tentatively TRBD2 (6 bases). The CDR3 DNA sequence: TGTGCCAGCAGCTGGAACCTGGCGGGATTACAAGAGACCCAGTACTTC. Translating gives CASSWNLAGLQETQYF.